This TCR beta chain was captured in a study of shared clonotypes between healthy human individuals. Study-level findings and limits: Naive subsets typically showed greater estimated richness than memory subsets.

The germline gives CDR1 MDHEN, CDR2 SYDVKM. This CDR3 comprises 13 residues. V lost 6 bases to trimming and J lost 5 bases; unmatched junction nucleotides: 3. 200 ng DNA, 25,000 to 30,000 T cell genomes, went into each sorted-subset replicate PCR. The repertoire was sequenced with immunoSEQ multiplex PCR; TCRdb's copy has only in-frame clones and lacks some. The sample shows about 2 million clones, approximately 95% of them seen only once. This clone was detected many times. Its specificity is not known. The receptor's source is a young man in good health. Sequencing was done on a sample of naive CD4+ T cells sorted from blood. Subset described: CD45RA+ positively selected. The chain couples TRBV28 to TRBJ1-4; 7 bases agree with TRBD1. The CDR3 protein is CASRRTGNEKLFF. The CDR3 coding sequence is TGTGCCAGCAGGCGGACAGGAAATGAAAAACTGTTTTTT.